This TCR beta chain was observed in a study of human thymus T cells. Thymus tissue for the work was resected from patients undergoing corrective heart surgery. Samples came from healthy Finnish infants during open corrective cardiac surgery. Note on this clone: Antigen specificity is unknown.

Study outcomes and limitations: Reports from related research described highly overlapping thymic repertoires among unrelated individuals.

Using immunoSEQ multiplex PCR, the repertoire was profiled, and TCRdb retains in-frame clones only, with some absent. The sample holds under 95,000 clones; 85% to 95% are singletons and the top ten take 0.03% to 0.035%. This receptor was identified in a girl under three years old with a congenital heart defect but otherwise immunologically healthy. The material sequenced was thymus tissue.

The CDR3 loop reads CASSLKGAIYGYTF. The CDR3 nucleotides are TGTGCCAGCAGCTTAAAAGGGGCTATCTATGGCTACACCTTC. V usage is TRBV7-3 and J usage is TRBJ1-2, with D tentatively TRBD1 (5 bases). Germline assignment: CDR1 SGHTA and CDR2 FQGTGA. The CDR3 length is 14 residues. Trimming pared 1 base from V and 4 bases from J, leaving 10 bases between. Combining the CDR3 with reference TRBV7-3 and TRBJ1-2 gives the whole variable domain GAGVSQTPSNKVTEKGKYVELRCDPISGHTALYWYRQSLGQGPEFLIYFQGTGAADDSGLPNDRFFAVRPEGSVSTLKIQRTERGDSAVYLCASSLKGAIYGYTFGSGTRLTVV.